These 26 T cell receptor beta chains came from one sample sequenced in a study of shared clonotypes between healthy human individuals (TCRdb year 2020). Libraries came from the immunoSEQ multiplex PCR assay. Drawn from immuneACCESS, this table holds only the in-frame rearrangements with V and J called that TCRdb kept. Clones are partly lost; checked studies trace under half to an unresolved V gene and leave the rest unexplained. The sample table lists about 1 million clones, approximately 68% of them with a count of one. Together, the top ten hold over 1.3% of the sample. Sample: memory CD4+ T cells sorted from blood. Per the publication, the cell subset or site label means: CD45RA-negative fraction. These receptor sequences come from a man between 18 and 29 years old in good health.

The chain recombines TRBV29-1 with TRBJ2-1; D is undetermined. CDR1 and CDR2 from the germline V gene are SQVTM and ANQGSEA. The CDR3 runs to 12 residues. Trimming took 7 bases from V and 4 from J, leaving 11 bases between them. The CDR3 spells CSAADHYNEQFF. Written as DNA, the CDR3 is TGCAGCGCTGCGGACCATTACAATGAGCAGTTCTTC.

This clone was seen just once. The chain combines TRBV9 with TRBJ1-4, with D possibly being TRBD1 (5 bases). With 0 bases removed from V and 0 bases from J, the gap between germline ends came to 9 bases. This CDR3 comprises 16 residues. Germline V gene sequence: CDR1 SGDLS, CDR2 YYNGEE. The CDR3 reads CASSVGLTATNEKLFF. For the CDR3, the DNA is TGTGCCAGCAGCGTAGGTTTGACAGCAACTAATGAAAAACTGTTTTTT. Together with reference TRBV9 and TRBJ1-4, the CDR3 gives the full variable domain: DSGVTQTPKHLITATGQRVTLRCSPRSGDLSVYWYQQSLDQGLQFLIQYYNGEERAKGNILERFSAQQFPDLHSELNLSSLELGDSALYFCASSVGLTATNEKLFFGSGTQLSVL.

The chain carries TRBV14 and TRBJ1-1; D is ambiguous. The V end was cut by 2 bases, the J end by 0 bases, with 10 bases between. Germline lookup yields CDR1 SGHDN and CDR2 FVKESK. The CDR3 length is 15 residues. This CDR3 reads CASSQLGEMNTEAFF. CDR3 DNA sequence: TGTGCCAGCAGCCAATTGGGCGAAATGAACACTGAAGCTTTCTTT. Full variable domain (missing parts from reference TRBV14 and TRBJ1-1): EAGVTQFPSHSVIEKGQTVTLRCDPISGHDNLYWYRRVMGKEIKFLLHFVKESKQDESGMPNNRFLAERTGGTYSTLKVQPAELEDSGVYFCASSQLGEMNTEAFFGQGTRLTVV.

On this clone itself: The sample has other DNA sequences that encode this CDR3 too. In DNA form, the CDR3 reads TGTGCCAGCAGTGATTCGGGAAACACCATATATTTT. Its protein is CASSDSGNTIYF. This rearrangement joins TRBV6-1 to TRBJ1-3; no reliable D call. V was pared by 3 bases and J by 4 bases, with 4 bases between. CDR1 is MNHNS and CDR2 is SASEGT in the germline V gene. CDR3 length: 12 amino acids.

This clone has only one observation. The CDR3 here is CAWSGGQGADTQYF. CDR3 DNA sequence: TGTGCCTGGAGTGGAGGACAGGGGGCAGATACGCAGTATTTT. The chain couples TRBV30 to TRBJ2-3; 10 bases map to TRBD1. The CDR3 extends over 14 amino acids. CDR1 is GTSNPN and CDR2 is SVGIG in the germline V gene (reference sequence). The junction had 2 bases not matched to a gene; V was cut back by 1 base and J by 4 bases.

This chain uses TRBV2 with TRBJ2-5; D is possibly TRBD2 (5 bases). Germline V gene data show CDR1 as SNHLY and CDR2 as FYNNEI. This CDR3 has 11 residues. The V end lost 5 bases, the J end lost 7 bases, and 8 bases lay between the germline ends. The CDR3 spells CASSKEGTQYF. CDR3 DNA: TGTGCCAGCAGTAAAGAGGGGACCCAGTACTTC.

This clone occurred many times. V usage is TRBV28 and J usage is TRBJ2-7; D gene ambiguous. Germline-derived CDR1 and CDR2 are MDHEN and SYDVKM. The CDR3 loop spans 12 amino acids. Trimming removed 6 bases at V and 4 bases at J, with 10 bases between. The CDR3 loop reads CASSATEYEQYF. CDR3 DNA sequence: TGTGCCAGCAGCGCGACGGAATACGAGCAGTACTTC.

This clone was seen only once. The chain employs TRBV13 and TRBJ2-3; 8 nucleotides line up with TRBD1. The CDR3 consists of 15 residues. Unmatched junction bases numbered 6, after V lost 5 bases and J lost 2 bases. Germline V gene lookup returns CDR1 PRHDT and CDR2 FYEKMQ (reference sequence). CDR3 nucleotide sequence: TGTGCCAGCAGCCACTGGACAGGGTCCACAGATACGCAGTATTTT. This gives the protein CASSHWTGSTDTQYF.

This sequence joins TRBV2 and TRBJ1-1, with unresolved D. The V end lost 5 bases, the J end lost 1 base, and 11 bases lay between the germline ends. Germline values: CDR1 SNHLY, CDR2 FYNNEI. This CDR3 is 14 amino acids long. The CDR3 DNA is TGTGCCAGCAGTATGTTTGTAGAGAACACTGAAGCTTTCTTT. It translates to CASSMFVENTEAFF.

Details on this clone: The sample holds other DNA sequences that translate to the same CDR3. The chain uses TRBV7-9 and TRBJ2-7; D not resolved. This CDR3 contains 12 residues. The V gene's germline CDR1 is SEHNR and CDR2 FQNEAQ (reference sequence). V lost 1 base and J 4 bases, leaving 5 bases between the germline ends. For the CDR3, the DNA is TGTGCCAGCAGCTTAGAAACATACGAGCAGTACTTC. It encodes CASSLETYEQYF.

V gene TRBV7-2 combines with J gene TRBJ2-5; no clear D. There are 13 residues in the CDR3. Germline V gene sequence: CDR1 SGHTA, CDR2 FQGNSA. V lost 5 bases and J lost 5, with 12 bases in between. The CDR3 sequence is CASSRRWSETQYF. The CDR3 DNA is TGTGCCAGCAGCCGTAGGTGGTCGGAGACCCAGTACTTC. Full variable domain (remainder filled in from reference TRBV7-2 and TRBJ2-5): GAGVSQSPSNKVTEKGKDVELRCDPISGHTALYWYRQSLGQGLEFLIYFQGNSAPDKSGLPSDRFSAERTGGSVSTLTIQRTQQEDSAVYLCASSRRWSETQYFGPGTRLLVL.

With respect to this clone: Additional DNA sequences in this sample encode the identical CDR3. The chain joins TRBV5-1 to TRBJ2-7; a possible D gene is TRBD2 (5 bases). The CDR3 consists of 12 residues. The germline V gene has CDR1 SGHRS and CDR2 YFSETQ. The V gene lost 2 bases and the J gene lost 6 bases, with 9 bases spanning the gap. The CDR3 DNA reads TGCGCCAGCAGCTTAGAGGGTGGCGAGCAGTACTTC. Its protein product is CASSLEGGEQYF.

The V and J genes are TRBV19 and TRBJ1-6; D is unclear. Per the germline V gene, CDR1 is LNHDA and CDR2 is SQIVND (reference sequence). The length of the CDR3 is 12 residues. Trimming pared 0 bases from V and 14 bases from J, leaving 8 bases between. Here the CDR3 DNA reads TGTGCCAGTAGTATAGAGAGGTGGGCCCTCCACTTT. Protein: CASSIERWALHF.

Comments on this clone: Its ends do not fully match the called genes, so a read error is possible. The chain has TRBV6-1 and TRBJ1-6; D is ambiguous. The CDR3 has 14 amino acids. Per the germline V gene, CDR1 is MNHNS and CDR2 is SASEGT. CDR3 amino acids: CASSEDIFNSPLHF. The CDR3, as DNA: TGTGCCAGCAGCGAAGACATCTTTAATTCACCCCTCCACTTT.

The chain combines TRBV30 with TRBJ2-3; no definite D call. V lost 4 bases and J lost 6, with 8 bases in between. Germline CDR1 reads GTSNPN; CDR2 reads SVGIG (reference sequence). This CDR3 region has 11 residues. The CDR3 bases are TGTGCCTGGATGACCAAGGATACGCAGTATTTT. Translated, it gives CAWMTKDTQYF.

CDR3 nucleotide sequence: TGTGCCAGCTCACCACCGGGACTAGCGGGAGTAAGGGAGACCCAGTACTTC. Amino acid sequence: CASSPPGLAGVRETQYF. The chain couples TRBV18 to TRBJ2-5; 14 nucleotides align to TRBD2. V was clipped by 0 bases and J by 5 bases; unmatched bases: 5. From germline, CDR1 is KGHSH and CDR2 LQKENI. The CDR3 runs 17 residues.

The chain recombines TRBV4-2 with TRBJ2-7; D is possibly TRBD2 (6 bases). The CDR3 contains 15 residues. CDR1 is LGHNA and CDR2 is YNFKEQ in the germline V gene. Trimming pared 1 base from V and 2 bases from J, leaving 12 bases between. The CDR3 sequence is CASSQAAGLTYEQYF. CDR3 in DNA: TGTGCCAGCAGCCAAGCCGCGGGGCTTACCTACGAGCAGTACTTC.

The chain's CDR3 is CASSFLLNEKLFF. The CDR3 DNA follows: TGTGCCAGCAGCTTTCTCCTAAATGAAAAACTGTTTTTT. V is TRBV11-2 and J is TRBJ1-4; D is undetermined. V lost 3 bases and J lost 5, with 7 bases in between. Per germline, CDR1 SGHAT and CDR2 FQNNGV. The CDR3 is made up of 13 amino acids.

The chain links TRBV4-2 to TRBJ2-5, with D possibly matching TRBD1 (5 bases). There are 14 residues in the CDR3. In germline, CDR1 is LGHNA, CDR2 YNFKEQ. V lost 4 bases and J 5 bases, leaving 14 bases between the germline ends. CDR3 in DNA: TGTGCCAGCAGCCTCCCAAGACAGTGGGAGACCCAGTACTTC. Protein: CASSLPRQWETQYF.

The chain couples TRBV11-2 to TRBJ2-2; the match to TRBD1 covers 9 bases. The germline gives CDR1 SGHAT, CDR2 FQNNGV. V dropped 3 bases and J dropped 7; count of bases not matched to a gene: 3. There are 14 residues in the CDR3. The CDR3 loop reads CASSLGQGIGELFF. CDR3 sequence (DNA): TGTGCCAGCAGCTTGGGACAGGGCATCGGGGAGCTGTTTTTT.

The CDR3 protein is CASSLRQGFDEQFF. In DNA, the CDR3 is TGCGCCAGCAGCTTAAGACAGGGTTTCGATGAGCAGTTCTTC. This chain uses TRBV5-1 with TRBJ2-1; 7 positions match TRBD1. The CDR3 extends over 14 amino acids. V was pared by 2 bases and J by 8 bases, with 7 bases of the junction left unmatched. The germline V gene encodes CDR1 SGHRS and CDR2 YFSETQ.

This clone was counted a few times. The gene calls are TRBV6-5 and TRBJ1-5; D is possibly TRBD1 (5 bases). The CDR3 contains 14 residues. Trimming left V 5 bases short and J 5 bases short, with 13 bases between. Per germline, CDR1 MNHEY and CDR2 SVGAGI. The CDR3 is CASSPRDGYQPQHF. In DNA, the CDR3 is TGTGCCAGCAGTCCAAGGGACGGTTATCAGCCCCAGCATTTT.

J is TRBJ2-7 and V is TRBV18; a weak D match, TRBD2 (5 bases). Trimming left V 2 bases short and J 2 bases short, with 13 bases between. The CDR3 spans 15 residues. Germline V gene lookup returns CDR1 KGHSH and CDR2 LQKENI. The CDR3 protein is CASSPEKLGPYEQYF. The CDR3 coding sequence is TGTGCCAGCTCACCAGAGAAACTAGGGCCCTACGAGCAGTACTTC. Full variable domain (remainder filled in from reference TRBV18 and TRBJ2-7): NAGVMQNPRHLVRRRGQEARLRCSPMKGHSHVYWYRQLPEEGLKFMVYLQKENIIDESGMPKERFSAEFPKEGPSILRIQQVVRGDSAAYFCASSPEKLGPYEQYFGPGTRLTVT.

The CDR3 nucleotides are TGTGCCTGGAGGACAGGAGGAAACACCATATATTTT. As protein: CAWRTGGNTIYF. The J gene is TRBJ1-3, the V gene TRBV30; D is perhaps TRBD1 (6 bases). The V gene lost 3 bases and the J gene lost 4 bases, with 7 bases spanning the gap. This CDR3 has 12 residues. Germline assignment: CDR1 GTSNPN and CDR2 SVGIG (reference sequence).

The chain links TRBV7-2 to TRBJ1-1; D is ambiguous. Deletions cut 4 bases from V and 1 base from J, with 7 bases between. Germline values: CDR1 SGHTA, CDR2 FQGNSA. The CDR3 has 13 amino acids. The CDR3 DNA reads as TGTGCCAGCAGCTCAGGAGGGAACACTGAAGCTTTCTTT. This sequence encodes CASSSGGNTEAFF.

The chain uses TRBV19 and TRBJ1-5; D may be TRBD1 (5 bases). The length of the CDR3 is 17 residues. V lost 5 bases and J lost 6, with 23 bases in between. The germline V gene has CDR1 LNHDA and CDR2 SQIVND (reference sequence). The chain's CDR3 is CASSRRWVGQQRQPQHF. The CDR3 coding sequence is TGTGCCAGTAGTCGTCGGTGGGTGGGGCAACAGCGTCAGCCCCAGCATTTT.